The 24 T cell receptor beta chains in this list originate from one sample, sequenced in a study of blood T cell repertoires in COVID-19. Sequenced by immunoSEQ multiplex PCR; TCRdb stores in-frame clones only, minus some. In the table there are about 140,000 clones, 60% to 80% of which are singletons. Specimen: peripheral blood. These receptors were obtained from a woman aged 45-65 years with active or convalescent COVID-19.

The chain employs TRBV27 and TRBJ2-1; TRBD2 matches 12 bases. The V gene end was trimmed by 5 bases and the J gene end by 10 bases; junction bases not matched to a gene: 21. This CDR3 is 19 amino acids long. Germline V gene lookup returns CDR1 MNHEY and CDR2 SMNVEV (reference sequence). CDR3 nucleotide sequence: TGTGCCAGCAGTCTAGGGCTAGCGGGGGGGAGGTCCCAACATAGGGAGCAGTTCTTC. Its translation: CASSLGLAGGRSQHREQFF.

The table lists this clone with many counts. V and J are TRBV5-1 and TRBJ1-1; TRBD1 might be the D (6 bases). CDR1 is SGHRS and CDR2 is YFSETQ in the germline V gene. The CDR3 extends over 17 amino acids. With 3 bases removed from V and 0 bases from J, the gap between germline ends came to 18 bases. CDR3 coding DNA: TGCGCCAGCAGCTGGCGGGGGGCGGTCGGCATGAACACTGAAGCTTTCTTT. As protein: CASSWRGAVGMNTEAFF.

This clone was counted a single time. V is TRBV6-5 and J is TRBJ1-2; TRBD1 is a possible D gene (5 bases). The CDR3 spans 11 residues. The germline V and J ends were trimmed by 4 bases and 12 bases, with 12 bases remaining between them. The germline gives CDR1 MNHEY, CDR2 SVGAGI. As DNA, the CDR3 is TGTGCCAGCAGTTCCAACACGGGGGACACCTTC. The encoded protein is CASSSNTGDTF.

The rearrangement links TRBV4-1 to TRBJ1-2; D gene unclear. V lost 0 bases and J lost 13, with 15 bases in between. The CDR3 length is 13 residues. From germline, CDR1 is MGHRA and CDR2 YSYEKL. In DNA form, the CDR3 reads TGCGCCAGCAGCCAAGATCGTTTGGAGACCGGCACCTTC. Translated: CASSQDRLETGTF.

V is TRBV30 and J is TRBJ2-7, with D maybe TRBD2 (6 bases). Trimming left V 4 bases short and J 4 bases short, with 11 bases between. This CDR3 is built from 12 residues. Germline CDR1 reads GTSNPN; CDR2 reads SVGIG (reference sequence). CDR3 residues: CAWTPGGYEQYF. CDR3 DNA sequence: TGTGCCTGGACTCCTGGGGGGTACGAGCAGTACTTC.

The chain combines TRBV9 with TRBJ1-2; D gene uncertain. Germline V gives CDR1 SGDLS, CDR2 YYNGEE. This CDR3 comprises 13 residues. Trimming took 0 bases from V and 8 from J, leaving 11 bases between them. CDR3 coding DNA: TGTGCCAGCAGCGTAGTAGAGGGCTCAGGCTACACCTTC. Protein product: CASSVVEGSGYTF.

This chain connects TRBV6-5 to TRBJ2-2; D might be TRBD2 (5 bases). Germline V gene data show CDR1 as MNHEY and CDR2 as SVGAGI. This CDR3 has 14 amino acids. V lost 5 bases and J lost 2, with 9 bases in between. For the CDR3, the DNA is TGTGCCAGCAGTCGGGAAGCAAACACCGGGGAGCTGTTTTTT. It translates to CASSREANTGELFF.

The rearrangement links TRBV3-1 (or the pseudogene TRBV3-2) to TRBJ2-4, with D possibly being TRBD2 (6 bases). Germline-derived CDR1 and CDR2 are LGHDT and YNNKEL (reference sequence). The V gene lost 3 bases and the J gene lost 4 bases, with 13 bases spanning the gap. This CDR3 is 15 amino acids long. CDR3 protein: CASSHGTEGKNIQYF. CDR3 DNA sequence: TGTGCCAGCAGCCACGGGACGGAGGGAAAAAACATTCAGTACTTC.

This chain links TRBV4-3 with TRBJ1-2; the D is unclear. Germline CDR1 is LGHNA and CDR2 is YSLEER. Trimming stripped 3 bases from V and 7 bases from J, with 18 bases between. This CDR3 region has 15 residues. The DNA of the CDR3 is TGCGCCAGCAGCCAGAATCCCGGTGTCGGGAGTGGCTACACCTTC. It translates to CASSQNPGVGSGYTF.

The V call is TRBV11-2, the J call TRBJ2-7; D unresolved. The V end was cut by 0 bases, the J end by 6 bases, with 12 bases between. The germline CDR1 and CDR2 sequences are SGHAT and FQNNGV. CDR3 length equals 14 residues. The CDR3 DNA reads TGTGCCAGCAGCTTAGATCGCTTCCTTAGCGAGCAGTACTTC. Translating gives CASSLDRFLSEQYF.

The chain links TRBV2 to TRBJ1-2; TRBD1 agrees at 7 bases. Trimming took 4 bases from V and 5 from J; bases not matched to a gene: 10. The CDR3 runs to 15 residues. Germline V gives CDR1 SNHLY, CDR2 FYNNEI. The CDR3 DNA sequence: TGTGCCAGCAGTGGATCACAGGGGTATGGGTATGGCTACACCTTC. This sequence encodes CASSGSQGYGYGYTF.

V and J are TRBV7-2 and TRBJ1-2; D is perhaps TRBD1 (6 bases). V lost 0 bases, J lost 5 bases, and 19 bases lay in between. Germline CDR1 is SGHTA and CDR2 is FQGNSA. This CDR3 has 17 amino acids. CDR3 in DNA: TGTGCCAGCAGCTTAGCTACCGGGGGGCAAATAGATTATGGCTACACCTTC. Protein sequence: CASSLATGGQIDYGYTF.

The rearrangement uses TRBV6-4 and TRBJ2-3; perhaps TRBD1 as D (5 bases). This CDR3 region has 14 residues. CDR1 and CDR2 (germline): MRHNA, SNTAGT. V dropped 7 bases and J dropped 0 bases, with 11 bases sitting between them. CDR3 amino acids: CASTGRASTDTQYF. The CDR3 nucleotides read TGTGCCAGCACAGGCAGGGCTAGCACAGATACGCAGTATTTT.

The rearrangement links TRBV9 to TRBJ1-4; D is possibly TRBD1 (6 bases). Trimming cost V 0 bases and J 4 bases, with 10 bases left between them. The CDR3 consists of 15 residues. CDR1 and CDR2 from the germline V gene are SGDLS and YYNGEE. CDR3 in amino acids: CASSVGGGDNEKLFF. The DNA of the CDR3 is TGTGCCAGCAGCGTAGGAGGGGGAGATAATGAAAAACTGTTTTTT.

The gene calls are TRBV9 and TRBJ1-1; D is possibly TRBD1 (5 bases). Looked up from germline, CDR1 is SGDLS and CDR2 is YYNGEE. The CDR3 extends over 15 amino acids. V was clipped by 4 bases and J by 5 bases, with 18 bases between them. For the CDR3, the DNA is TGTGCCAGCAGCCCACAGACAGTGCGGACGACTGAAGCTTTCTTT. It is translated as CASSPQTVRTTEAFF.

The rearrangement joins TRBV30 to TRBJ1-6; perhaps TRBD1 as D (5 bases). Germline assignment: CDR1 GTSNPN and CDR2 SVGIG (reference sequence). V lost 7 bases and J 1 base, leaving 11 bases between the germline ends. The CDR3 is 14 residues long. CDR3 residues: CASAGESYNSPLHF. The CDR3 DNA sequence: TGTGCCTCTGCGGGGGAGTCCTATAATTCACCCCTCCACTTT.

The chain joins TRBV27 to TRBJ2-7; D not resolved. V shed 6 bases and J shed 6 bases, with 15 bases lying between them. Germline V gene data show CDR1 as MNHEY and CDR2 as SMNVEV (reference sequence). The CDR3 is 13 amino acids. CDR3 residues: CASSQSPSGEQYF. The CDR3 nucleotides are TGTGCCAGCAGCCAATCCCCGTCGGGCGAGCAGTACTTC.

This rearrangement joins TRBV5-4 to TRBJ2-1; 8 bases map to TRBD2. Trimming cost V 0 bases and J 1 base; bases outside gene matches: 3. CDR1 is SGHNT and CDR2 is YYREEE in the germline V gene (reference sequence). The CDR3 loop spans 16 amino acids. The CDR3 region is CASSLAGGISYNEQFF. CDR3 DNA sequence: TGTGCCAGCAGCTTGGCGGGAGGGATTTCCTACAATGAGCAGTTCTTC.

V is TRBV27 and J is TRBJ2-1, with 8 bases lining up with TRBD2. The CDR3 extends over 16 amino acids. Germline CDR1 MNHEY, CDR2 SMNVEV (reference sequence). Trimming removed 1 base from V and 0 bases from J; junction bases left unmatched: 2. The CDR3 protein is CASSLFAGGSYNEQFF. The CDR3, as DNA: TGTGCCAGCAGTTTATTCGCGGGAGGCTCCTACAATGAGCAGTTCTTC.

The chain carries TRBV7-3 and TRBJ2-7; 9 positions match TRBD2. Germline-derived CDR1 and CDR2 are SGHTA and FQGTGA. Losses at the gene ends were 5 bases for V and 5 bases for J; bases not matched to a gene: 10. The CDR3 spans 15 residues. Here the CDR3 reads CASSPGLAQADEQYF. As DNA, the CDR3 is TGTGCCAGCAGCCCCGGACTAGCGCAGGCAGACGAGCAGTACTTC.

The rearrangement links TRBV4-3 to TRBJ2-6; 8 bases are a match to TRBD1. Germline loops: CDR1 LGHNA, CDR2 YSLEER. Trimming took 0 bases from V and 0 from J; bases not matched to a gene: 7. The CDR3 contains 19 residues. CDR3: CASSQESGDRFSGANVLTF. CDR3 nucleotides: TGCGCCAGCAGCCAAGAGAGTGGGGACAGGTTCTCTGGGGCCAACGTCCTGACTTTC.

V is TRBV5-1 and J is TRBJ1-5; a weak D match, TRBD1 (5 bases). Trimming shortened V by 4 bases and J by 1 base, and 12 bases separated the two germline ends. Germline V lookup: CDR1 SGHRS, CDR2 YFSETQ. CDR3 size: 15 residues. This chain's CDR3 is CASSPGGESNQPQHF. CDR3 nucleotides: TGCGCCAGCAGCCCGGGGGGAGAAAGCAATCAGCCCCAGCATTTT.

The gene calls are TRBV2 and TRBJ1-2; 9 nucleotides agree with TRBD1. CDR1 and CDR2 (germline): SNHLY, FYNNEI. Trimming at V came to 11 bases and at J to 4 bases, leaving 14 bases not matched to a gene. The CDR3 runs to 15 residues. The CDR3 nucleotides are TGTGCCGGAAGCGCTCGGACAGGGGACCCCTATGGCTACACCTTC. Translation: CAGSARTGDPYGYTF.

V and J are TRBV19 and TRBJ1-2, with no clear D. Trimming left V 5 bases short and J 2 bases short, with 6 bases between. The CDR3 is made up of 12 amino acids. CDR1 and CDR2 from the germline V gene are LNHDA and SQIVND (reference sequence). The CDR3 nucleotides read TGTGCCAGTAGTTCCCCAAACTATGGCTACACCTTC. Residues: CASSSPNYGYTF.